Reported below is one TCR beta chain. This entry is derived from a study of blood T cell repertoires in COVID-19. Study as a whole: T cells, B-cell-depleted T cells, or PBMCs provided the cDNA or gDNA that served as material.

Source study methods: Quantification of nucleated cells was approximated via reference gene primer amplification. The data were produced by immunoSEQ multiplex PCR, yet TCRdb's version contains in-frame clones alone and is incomplete. From that table come the V and J calls and clone size; the DNA was used to work out D and trimming. The table lists approximately 250,000 clones, 70% to 90% of them singletons. Residents of under 25 US areas, aged roughly 18 to 89 years, made up the participants. The study assigned cohorts using participant-reported clinical history. This clonotype was obtained from a woman aged 25-40 years with acute COVID-19. Sequenced material: PBMCs or T cells enriched from blood (not recorded which).

CDR3 region: CASSAEDSQTEAFF. In DNA form, the CDR3 reads TGTGCCAGCAGCGCCGAGGACAGTCAAACTGAAGCTTTCTTT. The V call is TRBV11-2, the J call TRBJ1-1; D is possibly TRBD1 (6 bases). Germline CDR1 is SGHAT and CDR2 is FQNNGV. Trimming removed 5 bases from V and 5 bases from J, with 15 bases in between. The CDR3 is 14 amino acids.